This paragraph covers one T cell receptor beta chain sequence. What it recognizes is unknown. The ends were cut back, 6 bases at V and 11 bases at J, with 20 bases in the middle. Germline CDR1 is MNHEY and CDR2 is SVGAGI. The CDR3 contains 13 residues. This entry belongs to a study of T-cell memory formation after mild COVID-19. Overall study context: Each donor largely had its own TCR clusters. Findings of the study overall: While clones contracting from day 15 to 85 were balanced between CD4 and CD8, later expanders leaned CD4+.

It was 5'RACE with constant-segment primers that produced the TCR alpha and TCR beta cDNA libraries, which carried sample barcodes and UMIs. MiXCR, run by TCRdb on the 5' RACE reads, gives a single entry per CDR3 protein. The sample consists of about 240,000 distinct CDR3 sequences, approximately 10% of them appearing once. The sample taken for sequencing was PBMCs or a T cell subset sorted from them (not recorded which). This receptor was taken from a man aged 18 to 29 who had mild COVID-19 (a few samples of this study predate the infection). Cell type and time point are not known. V gene TRBV6-5 combines with J gene TRBJ2-7; TRBD1 or TRBD2 may be the D gene (5 bases each). The CDR3 here is CASSPGTSQREYF. The CDR3 nucleotides are TGTGCCAGCAGCCCGGGGACGTCCCAAAGGGAGTACTTC.